Listed here are 14 T cell receptor beta chains from one sample, sequenced in a study of CXCR3-negative and CXCR3-positive naive CD8 T cells. In preparing the TRB cDNA libraries, 5' RACE with UMI labels was used. TCRdb re-called the 5' RACE reads and shows each CDR3 protein once, DNA omitted. The sample totals 45,000 to 55,000 distinct CDR3 sequences. Sequenced input: memory CD8+ T cells from blood. The receptor source for this set is a human donor in good health. Some clones in this sample may be carry-over from other donors' samples.

The rearrangement links TRBV4-1 to TRBJ2-2; TCRdb indicates TRBD1, and absent DNA this call remains unverified. The CDR3 is 17 residues long. The germline gives CDR1 MGHRA, CDR2 YSYEKL. CDR3 residues: CASSQAWGGTNTGELFF.

The chain employs TRBV4-1 and TRBJ1-2; with no DNA, the TCRdb D assignment of TRBD1 cannot be verified. The CDR3 covers 13 residues. Germline V gene lookup returns CDR1 MGHRA and CDR2 YSYEKL. CDR3 sequence reads: CASSHGTELGYTF.

The V and J genes are TRBV9 and TRBJ1-4. This CDR3 has 13 amino acids. Germline assignment: CDR1 SGDLS and CDR2 YYNGEE. The CDR3 is CASSVIPSEKLFF.

The chain is built from TRBV28 and TRBJ1-1; TCRdb picks TRBD1, but there is no DNA to check that call. Germline CDR1 reads MDHEN; CDR2 reads SYDVKM. This CDR3 is built from 17 residues. The chain's CDR3 is CASSITGTGVYHTEAFF.

This rearrangement joins TRBV7-8 to TRBJ2-2; TCRdb selects TRBD1, and the lack of DNA leaves this call unchecked. The CDR3 is 15 amino acids. CDR1 is SGHVS and CDR2 is FQNEAQ in the germline V gene. CDR3 region: CATPLAPSNTGELFF.

This rearrangement joins TRBV20-1 to TRBJ2-1; TCRdb's D call of TRBD2 is untestable without DNA. The CDR3 runs 14 residues. Germline CDR1 DFQATT, CDR2 SNEGSKA (reference sequence). CDR3 loop: CSARGLADYNEQFF.

J is TRBJ2-1 and V is TRBV15; with no DNA, the TCRdb D assignment of TRBD2 cannot be verified. Germline assignment: CDR1 LNHNV and CDR2 YYDKDF (reference sequence). This CDR3 contains 15 residues. The CDR3 sequence is CATSSPALGDNEQFF. Full variable domain (missing parts from reference TRBV15 and TRBJ2-1): DAMVIQNPRYQVTQFGKPVTLSCSQTLNHNVMYWYQQKSSQAPKLLFHYYDKDFNNEADTPDNFQSRRPNTSFCFLDIRSPGLGDTAMYLCATSSPALGDNEQFFGPGTRLTVL.

This rearrangement joins TRBV28 to TRBJ1-2. Germline V lookup: CDR1 MDHEN, CDR2 SYDVKM. The CDR3 has 14 residues. This chain's CDR3 is CASTTEGTSYGYTF.

The gene calls are TRBV14 and TRBJ2-6; TCRdb proposes TRBD2, but this gene call is untestable without DNA. In germline, CDR1 is SGHDN, CDR2 FVKESK. CDR3 length: 17 residues. The CDR3: CASIPLADYSGANVLTF. Together with reference TRBV14 and TRBJ2-6, the CDR3 gives the full variable domain: EAGVTQFPSHSVIEKGQTVTLRCDPISGHDNLYWYRRVMGKEIKFLLHFVKESKQDESGMPNNRFLAERTGGTYSTLKVQPAELEDSGVYFCASIPLADYSGANVLTFGAGSRLTVL.

The V gene is TRBV12-5, the J gene TRBJ2-3; the TCRdb call, TRBD1, lacks DNA for checking. The CDR3 contains 15 residues. CDR1 LGHNT and CDR2 FRNRAP come from the germline V gene. This CDR3 reads CASGFRGRGTDTQYF.

The rearrangement uses TRBV29-1 and TRBJ1-1; the TRBD1 assignment by TCRdb is unverifiable without DNA. The CDR3 spans 14 residues. The V gene's germline CDR1 is SQVTM and CDR2 ANQGSEA. CDR3 residues: CSVVGQGGSTEAFF.

The rearrangement uses TRBV20-1 and TRBJ2-7; with no DNA, the TCRdb D assignment of TRBD1 cannot be verified. The CDR3 spans 15 residues. Germline V CDR1 and CDR2: DFQATT, SNEGSKA (reference sequence). This chain's CDR3 is CSARPLVGQGQEQYF.

The chain employs TRBV14 and TRBJ2-7; TCRdb selects TRBD1, and the lack of DNA leaves this call unchecked. This CDR3 has 14 amino acids. CDR1 and CDR2 from the germline V gene are SGHDN and FVKESK. This chain's CDR3 is CASSQDIGGYEQYF.

The chain joins TRBV12-5 to TRBJ1-1. Germline V gene lookup returns CDR1 LGHNT and CDR2 FRNRAP. The CDR3 runs 15 residues. The CDR3 region is CASGLAGGLDTEAFF.